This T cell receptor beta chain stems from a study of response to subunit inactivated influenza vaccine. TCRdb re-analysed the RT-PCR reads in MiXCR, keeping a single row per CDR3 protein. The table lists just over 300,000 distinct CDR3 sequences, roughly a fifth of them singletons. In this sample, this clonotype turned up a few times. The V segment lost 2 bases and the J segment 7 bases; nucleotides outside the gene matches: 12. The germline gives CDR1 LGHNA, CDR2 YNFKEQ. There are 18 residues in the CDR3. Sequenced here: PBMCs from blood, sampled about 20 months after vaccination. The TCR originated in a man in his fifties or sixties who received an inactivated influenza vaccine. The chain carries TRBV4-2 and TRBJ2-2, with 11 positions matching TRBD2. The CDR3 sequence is CASSQFRLAGGDGGELFF. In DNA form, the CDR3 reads TGTGCCAGCAGCCAATTTCGCCTAGCGGGAGGCGATGGCGGGGAGCTGTTTTTT.